These 18 T cell receptor beta chains were sequenced from one sample in a study of T cells in women clearing cervical HPV infection. Assay used: immunoSEQ multiplex PCR; TCRdb lists only in-frame clones, some missing. Recorded for this sample: fewer than 30,000 clones. The sequenced sample consisted of blood buffy coat. Receptors were obtained from a woman between 18 and 70 years old with a cervical HPV16 infection that either progressed to CIN3+ or cleared (not recorded which).

Remarks on this clone: Read data end 3 residues before the CDR3 end; the end is taken from the germline J gene. The J gene is TRBJ2-5, the V gene TRBV7-3; TRBD2 aligns across 7 bases. The CDR3 extends over 13 amino acids. Germline V gives CDR1 SGHTA, CDR2 FQGTGA. The CDR3: CASSRAGYKTQYF. The CDR3 DNA, read in part, is TGTGCCAGCAGCCGAGCGGGATATAAAACC.

For this clone: An end of the junction does not agree with germline; a read error may underlie this. Read coverage stops 3 residues before the CDR3 terminus; the germline J gene supplies the remainder. The chain carries TRBV7-9 and TRBJ1-2, with 8 bases matching TRBD1. Germline V gene data show CDR1 as SEHNR and CDR2 as FQNEAQ (reference sequence). The length of the CDR3 is 15 residues. The DNA read from the CDR3 is TGTGCCAGCAGTTTAGGGGACAGGAGCACAGATACC. Its translation is CASSLGDRSTDT. The entire CDR3 reads CASSLGDRSTDTYTF.

To note about this clone: The read halts 3 residues ahead of the CDR3 end, with the missing end drawn from the germline J gene. The chain recombines TRBV20-1 with TRBJ1-2, with D tentatively TRBD1 (6 bases). CDR1 DFQATT and CDR2 SNEGSKA come from the germline V gene (reference sequence). V was cut by 6 bases and J by 4 bases, with 12 bases left in between. The CDR3 extends over 12 amino acids. The sequenced CDR3 bases are TGCAGTGCCGTAGACAGGTCCTATGGC. Protein product: CSAVDRSYG. In full, the CDR3 is CSAVDRSYGYTF.

As concerns this clone: The missing CDR3 end, 3 residues past where the read stops, is filled in from the germline J gene. This chain uses TRBV6-2 or TRBV6-3 with TRBJ2-1; TRBD2 agrees at 9 bases. Germline V lookup: CDR1 MNHEY, CDR2 SVGEGT. After removal of 5 bases from V and 0 bases from J, the junction contained 8 bases not matched to a gene. The CDR3 runs to 17 residues. CDR3 sequence reads: CASSTTSSGTSYNEQFF. Partial CDR3 DNA: TGTGCCAGCAGTACCACATCTAGCGGGACCTCCTACAATGAG.

Incomplete CDR3 DNA: TGTGCCAGCAGCCAGACAGGGTTCGATGGC. This codes for CASSQTGFDG. The whole CDR3 region reads CASSQTGFDGYTF. The rearrangement joins TRBV14 to TRBJ1-2; 7 bases fit TRBD1. Coverage ceases 3 residues before the CDR3 finishes, and the germline J gene fills in the end. Germline V gene lookup returns CDR1 SGHDN and CDR2 FVKESK. The CDR3 covers 13 residues. V was clipped by 3 bases and J by 6 bases; unmatched bases: 4.

On this clone: The observed sequence ends 3 residues before the CDR3 terminus, with the missing tail filled in from the germline J gene. The V and J genes are TRBV30 and TRBJ2-3; 9 nucleotides match TRBD2. The length of the CDR3 is 16 residues. Losses at the gene ends were 4 bases for V and 4 bases for J; bases not matched to a gene: 12. CDR1 is GTSNPN and CDR2 is SVGIG in the germline V gene (reference sequence). The CDR3 spells CAWILRGGGEADTQYF. The CDR3 DNA, read in part, is TGTGCCTGGATCCTCCGCGGCGGGGGGGAAGCAGATACG.

Turning to this clone: Sequencing ends 3 residues short of the CDR3 end; the germline J gene provides the rest. This chain connects TRBV9 to TRBJ2-3; D may be TRBD2 (5 bases). Germline V gives CDR1 SGDLS, CDR2 YYNGEE. The CDR3 extends over 15 amino acids. CDR3 bases read: TGTGCCAGCAGCCCCTTCGAGCGGAAAGAAGAGACG. This encodes CASSPFERKEET. The whole CDR3 reads CASSPFERKEETQYF.

The CDR3 protein is CASSPGQDNEKLFF. The covered CDR3 bases are TGTGCCAGCTCACCTGGACAGGACAATGAAAAA. The rearrangement uses TRBV18 and TRBJ1-4, with 7 bases aligning to TRBD1. The CDR3 end lies 3 residues beyond the end of the read and is filled in from the germline J gene. The germline CDR1 and CDR2 sequences are KGHSH and LQKENI. This CDR3 region has 14 residues. Trimming at V came to 3 bases and at J to 5 bases, leaving 3 bases not matched to a gene.

Note on this clone: The DNA ends 3 residues before the CDR3 does, and the rest of the CDR3 is filled in from the germline J gene. V and J are TRBV20-1 and TRBJ1-4; 7 nucleotides match TRBD1. With 6 bases clipped from V and 8 bases from J, the junction kept 6 bases outside the gene matches. Germline V gene data show CDR1 as DFQATT and CDR2 as SNEGSKA (reference sequence). The CDR3 has 12 amino acids. CDR3 sequence reads: CSAQGDIEKLFF. The CDR3 DNA, read in part, is TGCAGTGCGCAGGGGGACATCGAAAAA.

Turning to this clone: With the read ending 3 residues before the CDR3 end, the germline J gene is used to fill in that end. The rearrangement joins TRBV20-1 to TRBJ1-6; perhaps TRBD1 as D (6 bases). V was trimmed by 6 bases and J by 0 bases, leaving 12 bases between them. The germline V gene has CDR1 DFQATT and CDR2 SNEGSKA (reference sequence). This CDR3 has 15 residues. The CDR3 bases that were read are TGCAGTGCCGCGACAGGCTTCTCCTATAATTCACCC. It encodes CSAATGFSYNSP. In full, the CDR3 is CSAATGFSYNSPLHF.

In regard to this clone: The read gets to within 3 residues of the CDR3 end, and the germline J gene fills in the rest. This chain joins TRBV2 and TRBJ1-2; D remains ambiguous. Trimming took 5 bases from V and 4 from J, leaving 11 bases between them. Germline CDR1 and CDR2: SNHLY and FYNNEI. The CDR3 consists of 13 residues. CDR3 loop: CASSPETRYGYTF. The part of the CDR3 DNA that was read is TGTGCCAGCAGTCCAGAAACACGCTATGGC.

CDR3 amino acids: CASATDRANEKLFF. The covered CDR3 bases are TGTGCCAGCGCTACCGACAGGGCTAATGAAAAA. The V gene is TRBV2, the J gene TRBJ1-4, with 7 nucleotides matching TRBD1. The read halts 3 residues ahead of the CDR3 end, with the missing end drawn from the germline J gene. V lost 8 bases, J lost 3 bases, and 6 bases stayed unmatched. The CDR3 is made up of 14 amino acids. From germline, CDR1 is SNHLY and CDR2 FYNNEI.

The CDR3 region is CASSLRAETQYF. The part of the CDR3 DNA that was read is TGTGCCAGCAGCTTGAGGGCGGAGACC. The J gene is TRBJ2-5, the V gene TRBV5-4; no clear D gene. With the read ending 3 residues before the CDR3 end, the germline J gene is used to fill in that end. Germline CDR1 reads SGHNT; CDR2 reads YYREEE (reference sequence). The CDR3 consists of 12 residues. Trimming left V 1 base short and J 5 bases short, with 6 bases between. The variable domain in full, completed from reference TRBV5-4 and TRBJ2-5, reads ETGVTQSPTHLIKTRGQQVTLRCSSQSGHNTVSWYQQALGQGPQFIFQYYREEENGRGNFPPRFSGLQFPNYSSELNVNALELDDSALYLCASSLRAETQYFGPGTRLLVL.

As for this clone: The CDR3 goes on 3 residues after the read ends, and that part is filled in from the germline J gene. The chain has TRBV7-2 and TRBJ2-5; 7 bases fit TRBD1. Per the germline V gene, CDR1 is SGHTA and CDR2 is FQGNSA. V lost 3 bases to trimming and J lost 2 bases; unmatched junction nucleotides: 6. There are 15 residues in the CDR3. This CDR3 is CASSLAGTAQETQYF. The CDR3 bases that were read are TGTGCCAGCAGCTTGGCCGGGACAGCTCAAGAGACC.

On this clone itself: The CDR3 end is not reached by the read, which stops 3 residues before it; the germline J gene fills it in. J is TRBJ1-3 and V is TRBV9; D unresolved. There are 17 residues in the CDR3. V lost 2 bases, J lost 0 bases, and 15 bases lay in between. In germline, CDR1 is SGDLS, CDR2 YYNGEE. The chain's CDR3 is CASSVQPILSSGNTIYF. The CDR3 bases that were read are TGTGCCAGCAGCGTCCAGCCGATACTAAGCTCTGGAAACACC.

In the case of this clone: Coverage ceases 3 residues before the CDR3 finishes, and the germline J gene fills in the end. The chain uses TRBV18 and TRBJ1-1, with D unclear. Germline V CDR1 and CDR2: KGHSH, LQKENI. V was shortened by 2 bases and J by 5 bases, with 9 bases between the two germline ends. The CDR3 has 13 residues. The CDR3 reads CASSPGGRTEAFF. The sequenced CDR3 bases are TGTGCCAGCTCACCAGGCGGGAGGACTGAA.

On this clone itself: The missing CDR3 end, 3 residues past where the read stops, is filled in from the germline J gene. This chain uses TRBV5-5 with TRBJ1-1; possibly TRBD1 for D (6 bases). V shed 3 bases and J shed 1 base, with 13 bases lying between them. Germline V gives CDR1 SGHKS, CDR2 YYEKEE (reference sequence). The CDR3 has 15 amino acids. The chain's CDR3 is CASSYGGARNTEAFF. The sequenced part of the CDR3 DNA is TGTGCCAGCAGCTACGGGGGGGCAAGGAACACTGAA.

Notes on this clone: The CDR3 extends 3 residues past the end of the read, so its final part is completed from the germline J gene. The rearrangement uses TRBV28 and TRBJ2-7; D is unclear. Deletions cut 8 bases from V and 3 bases from J, with 14 bases between. Germline V lookup: CDR1 MDHEN, CDR2 SYDVKM. The CDR3 extends over 13 amino acids. The CDR3 reads CASQNPSGYEQYF. CDR3 DNA, as far as it was read: TGTGCCAGCCAAAACCCGTCGGGCTACGAG.